This T cell receptor (beta chain) emerged from a study of graft-versus-host responses after intestinal transplantation. Findings of the study overall: GvH clones detected in recipient marrow included some appearing first in ileum or blood.

Germline loops: CDR1 MNHNS, CDR2 SASEGT. The CDR3 runs to 12 residues. The V end was cut by 4 bases, the J end by 11 bases, with 14 bases between. Clones were sequenced by immunoSEQ multiplex PCR, and TCRdb holds only the in-frame ones, with some missing. This sample carries around 30,000 clones, 85% to 95% of them seen once, and the ten largest clones take 0.6% to 0.75%. With regard to this clone: As yet, its antigen is unknown.

Specimen: PBMCs, collected roughly 62 days after intestinal transplant. This chain connects TRBV6-1 to TRBJ1-1; no definite D call. The source of this sequence is a human patient who received an intestinal transplant, so some T cells may come from the graft donor. The CDR3 DNA reads as TGTGCCAGCAGTGTTCGGCCAGAGCCGGCTTTCTTT. This gives the protein CASSVRPEPAFF.